The 20 T cell receptor beta chains given below trace back to one sample, sequenced in a study of shared clonotypes between healthy human individuals (dated by TCRdb to the early 2020s). The library relied on the immunoSEQ multiplex PCR assay. TCRdb provides this immuneACCESS table in a form limited to in-frame rearrangements. Some clones are lacking; in checked studies, under half of them reflect an unresolved V gene, and why the rest are absent is not known. The sample table shows more than 2 million clones, and over 85% are seen once. The ten largest clones represent about 1.1% of the sample. CD8 naive samples consisted of CD45RO-negative cells that were positively selected for CCR7, yielding a CD45RA+CCR7+ population without TemRA cells. Sequenced: naive CD8+ T cells sorted from blood. In light of the paper, this sample's cell subset or site label describes: CD45RA+CCR7+. These receptors all stem from a young man in good health.

The genes are TRBV7-9 and TRBJ2-5; 8 nucleotides align to TRBD1. V lost 2 bases to trimming and J lost 4 bases; unmatched junction nucleotides: 6. The CDR3 spans 15 residues. The V gene's germline CDR1 is SEHNR and CDR2 FQNEAQ (reference sequence). The CDR3 DNA reads as TGTGCCAGCAGCTTACCCACTGGACAGGGAGAGACCCAGTACTTC. This translates into CASSLPTGQGETQYF.

CDR3 in DNA: TGTGCCAGCAGCCAAAACCACAAAACCGGGACAGGGCCCACTGAAGCTTTCTTT. Protein: CASSQNHKTGTGPTEAFF. V and J are TRBV14 and TRBJ1-1, with 9 bases matching TRBD1. The germline V gene encodes CDR1 SGHDN and CDR2 FVKESK. The junction had 14 bases not matched to a gene; V was cut back by 2 bases and J by 4 bases. The length of the CDR3 is 18 residues.

The table lists this clone with a few counts. The sample carries other DNA sequences with the same CDR3. J is TRBJ1-5 and V is TRBV7-2; TRBD1 might be the D (5 bases). This CDR3 is 14 amino acids long. The germline V and J ends were trimmed by 0 bases and 2 bases, with 5 bases remaining between them. The germline gives CDR1 SGHTA, CDR2 FQGNSA. The chain's CDR3 is CASSLAGGNQPQHF. Here the CDR3 DNA reads TGTGCCAGCAGCTTAGCAGGGGGCAATCAGCCCCAGCATTTT.

The chain combines TRBV5-6 with TRBJ2-3; D remains unclear. Germline assignment: CDR1 SGHDT and CDR2 YYEEEE. V gave up 4 bases and J gave up 4 bases, with 13 bases separating them. The CDR3 sequence is 14 residues long. This chain's CDR3 is CASSRVGFADTQYF. The CDR3 DNA reads TGTGCCAGCAGCCGGGTGGGATTCGCAGATACGCAGTATTTT.

The J gene is TRBJ1-3, the V gene TRBV15; D might be TRBD1 (5 bases). This CDR3 contains 20 residues. The germline gives CDR1 LNHNV, CDR2 YYDKDF (reference sequence). Trimming removed 3 bases at V and 0 bases at J, with 24 bases between. The CDR3 loop is CATSSATGLNSDLSGNTIYF. The CDR3 nucleotides read TGTGCCACCAGCAGTGCCACGGGACTAAATTCCGACCTCTCTGGAAACACCATATATTTT.

This sequence joins TRBV27 and TRBJ2-7; a weak D match, TRBD2 (5 bases). The CDR3 extends over 16 amino acids. V lost 4 bases to trimming and J lost 2 bases, with 18 bases between them. Germline-derived CDR1 and CDR2 are MNHEY and SMNVEV (reference sequence). DNA for the CDR3: TGTGCCAGCAGTTATGGGCCGCTCGGGGATGCCTACGAGCAGTACTTC. Its protein product is CASSYGPLGDAYEQYF.

Worth noting for this clone: The same CDR3 also results from other DNA sequences found in this sample. The chain joins TRBV9 to TRBJ2-3, with D maybe TRBD2 (5 bases). CDR3 size: 15 residues. Germline assignment: CDR1 SGDLS and CDR2 YYNGEE. The V gene lost 1 base and the J gene lost 0 bases, with 9 bases spanning the gap. The CDR3 protein is CASSVQAASTDTQYF. As DNA, the CDR3 is TGTGCCAGCAGCGTACAAGCGGCCAGCACAGATACGCAGTATTTT.

The gene calls are TRBV6-5 and TRBJ2-1; 10 bases map to TRBD1. Unmatched junction bases numbered 4, after V lost 2 bases and J lost 12 bases. The CDR3 spans 13 residues. The germline CDR1 and CDR2 sequences are MNHEY and SVGAGI. CDR3 in DNA: TGTGCCAGCAGTTACGCGGGACAGGGGATGCAGTTCTTC. It yields the protein CASSYAGQGMQFF.

This sequence joins TRBV11-2 and TRBJ2-7, with 8 nucleotides matching TRBD2. Germline V lookup: CDR1 SGHAT, CDR2 FQNNGV. Unmatched junction bases numbered 4, after V lost 3 bases and J lost 3 bases. The CDR3 has 14 amino acids. CDR3 DNA sequence: TGTGCCAGCAGCTTCCGGGAGGGCTACTACGAGCAGTACTTC. This encodes CASSFREGYYEQYF.

This sequence joins TRBV6-1 and TRBJ2-3; D remains ambiguous. With 1 base removed from V and 4 bases from J, the gap between germline ends came to 9 bases. CDR3 length: 14 residues. Germline lookup yields CDR1 MNHNS and CDR2 SASEGT. In nucleotides, the CDR3 is TGTGCCAGCAGTGAAGATCCGGGTTCAGATACGCAGTATTTT. Translated, it gives CASSEDPGSDTQYF.

The J gene is TRBJ1-1, the V gene TRBV6-5; perhaps TRBD1 as D (6 bases). V lost 1 base and J lost 10, with 16 bases in between. CDR1 is MNHEY, CDR2 SVGAGI, per germline. This CDR3 comprises 14 residues. The CDR3 is CASSYYQGRVGAFF. Written as DNA, the CDR3 is TGTGCCAGCAGTTACTATCAGGGGAGGGTAGGAGCTTTCTTT.

CDR3 DNA sequence: TGCGCCAGCAGCCAAGATCGTGGCTCGTTCTCCTACGAGCAGTACTTC. Protein sequence: CASSQDRGSFSYEQYF. J is TRBJ2-7 and V is TRBV4-3; no definite D call. The CDR3 covers 16 residues. V lost 0 bases to trimming and J lost 0 bases, with 12 bases between them. Germline CDR1 reads LGHNA; CDR2 reads YSLEER.

In nucleotides, the CDR3 is TGTGCCAGCAGCTTGAATGGCAGGGCGAACACCGGGGAGCTGTTTTTT. It yields the protein CASSLNGRANTGELFF. V gene TRBV7-2 combines with J gene TRBJ2-2; maybe TRBD1 (5 bases). V lost 3 bases and J 0 bases, leaving 11 bases between the germline ends. CDR1 is SGHTA, CDR2 FQGNSA, per germline. The length of the CDR3 is 16 residues.

This clone was seen more than once but under ten times. The rearrangement joins TRBV5-1 to TRBJ1-5; no clear D. The V end was cut by 0 bases, the J end by 4 bases, with 11 bases between. The CDR3 is made up of 15 amino acids. Germline loops: CDR1 SGHRS, CDR2 YFSETQ. CDR3 loop: CASSLDGLGNQPQHF. DNA of the CDR3: TGCGCCAGCAGCTTGGACGGGTTAGGGAATCAGCCCCAGCATTTT.

This chain connects TRBV4-1 to TRBJ1-2; D is uncertain. This CDR3 is 16 amino acids long. Trimming removed 3 bases at V and 3 bases at J, with 17 bases between. Germline-derived CDR1 and CDR2 are MGHRA and YSYEKL. CDR3 nucleotides: TGCGCCAGCAGCCAGAAGACATGGACGGAAGACTATGGCTACACCTTC. Translated, it gives CASSQKTWTEDYGYTF.

A single count supports this clone. V and J are TRBV5-6 and TRBJ2-7; possibly TRBD1 for D (6 bases). The CDR3 totals 18 residues. The V end was cut by 2 bases, the J end by 6 bases, with 27 bases between. CDR1 and CDR2 (germline): SGHDT, YYEEEE. CDR3 sequence reads: CASSFGVSPRGSHFEQYF. Written as DNA, the CDR3 is TGTGCCAGCAGCTTTGGGGTGAGCCCCAGGGGAAGCCATTTCGAGCAGTACTTC.

This sequence joins TRBV28 and TRBJ2-1; D remains unclear. Looked up from germline, CDR1 is MDHEN and CDR2 is SYDVKM. The CDR3 loop spans 16 amino acids. The ends were cut back, 6 bases at V and 0 bases at J, with 15 bases in the middle. The CDR3 region has the DNA TGTGCCAGCAGCCCCATTACCTCCCCCTCCTACAATGAGCAGTTCTTC. Translating it yields CASSPITSPSYNEQFF.

The V and J genes are TRBV9 and TRBJ2-3; D is possibly TRBD1 (6 bases). Per the germline V gene, CDR1 is SGDLS and CDR2 is YYNGEE. Trimming left V 4 bases short and J 7 bases short, with 13 bases between. The CDR3 loop spans 13 amino acids. The CDR3 region has the DNA TGTGCCAGCAGCCGGACAGACGCTAATACGCAGTATTTT. Its translation: CASSRTDANTQYF.

The rearrangement joins TRBV7-9 to TRBJ2-7, with D perhaps matching TRBD2 (5 bases). The CDR3 has 13 amino acids. The V gene lost 4 bases and the J gene lost 6 bases, with 13 bases spanning the gap. The V gene's germline CDR1 is SEHNR and CDR2 FQNEAQ (reference sequence). Written as DNA, the CDR3 is TGTGCCAGCAGCTCCGACCCGGCGGGCGAGCAGTACTTC. Its translation is CASSSDPAGEQYF.

The V call is TRBV27, the J call TRBJ2-5, with D perhaps TRBD2 (6 bases). The germline V and J ends were trimmed by 4 bases and 1 base, with 10 bases remaining between them. The CDR3 is 14 amino acids. The germline V gene encodes CDR1 MNHEY and CDR2 SMNVEV (reference sequence). In DNA form, the CDR3 reads TGTGCCAGCAGTTCCGCGGGGTTCCAAGAGACCCAGTACTTC. Its protein product is CASSSAGFQETQYF.